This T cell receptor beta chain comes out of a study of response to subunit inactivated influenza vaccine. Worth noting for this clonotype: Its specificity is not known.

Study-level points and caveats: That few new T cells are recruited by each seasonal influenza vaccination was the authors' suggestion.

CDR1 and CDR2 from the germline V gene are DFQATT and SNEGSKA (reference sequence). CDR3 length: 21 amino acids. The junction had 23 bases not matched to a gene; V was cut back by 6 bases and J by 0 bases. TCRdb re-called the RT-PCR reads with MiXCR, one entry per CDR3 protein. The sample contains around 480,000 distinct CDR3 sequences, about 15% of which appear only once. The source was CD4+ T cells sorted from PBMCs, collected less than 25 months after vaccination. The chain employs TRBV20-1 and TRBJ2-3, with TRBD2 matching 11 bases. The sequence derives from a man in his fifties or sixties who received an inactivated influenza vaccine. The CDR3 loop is CSAAGLAGASLGTTSTDTQYF. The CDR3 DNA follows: TGCAGTGCCGCAGGACTAGCGGGCGCCAGTTTGGGGACAACTAGCACAGATACGCAGTATTTT.